The 14 T cell receptor beta chains in this list originate from one sample, sequenced in a study of blood T cells in healthy people across ages. Primed by a sample-barcoded 5' primer and a J-beta primer mix, a second PCR proceeded for about 7 to 12 cycles. In TCRdb, the 5' RACE reads were re-called with MiXCR into one record per CDR3 protein. The table has fewer than 750,000 distinct CDR3 sequences, approximately 52% seen once. Material for sequencing was blood. Every receptor here comes from a woman over 75 in good health.

CDR3 loop: CASSSGLAGTGELFF. The CDR3 coding sequence is TGCGCCAGCAGTTCTGGACTAGCGGGGACCGGGGAGCTGTTTTTT. The chain joins TRBV5-1 to TRBJ2-2; 12 nucleotides match TRBD2. The CDR3 contains 15 residues. J lost 5 bases, V lost 5 bases, and 4 bases had no gene match. CDR1 SGHRS and CDR2 YFSETQ come from the germline V gene.

This clonotype was counted many times. An end of the junction does not agree with germline; a read error may underlie this. The chain combines TRBV10-2 with TRBJ2-3, with D unresolved. Germline V gene lookup returns CDR1 WSHSY and CDR2 SAAADI. The CDR3 length is 15 residues. CDR3: CAGSNRPSSTDTQYF. The CDR3 bases are TGCGCCGGCAGTAACCGGCCGTCTAGCACAGATACGCAGTATTTT.

In regard to this clonotype: One base away lies a much larger clone, so this may be a sequencing read error. This chain uses TRBV25-1 with TRBJ2-7; TRBD1 agrees at 9 bases. This CDR3 is built from 15 residues. CDR1 and CDR2 from the germline V gene are MGHDK and SYGVNS. V lost 4 bases, J lost 7 bases, and 11 bases stayed unmatched. The CDR3 spells CASSATGGRYNEQYF. In DNA form, the CDR3 reads TGTGCCAGCAGTGCCACAGGGGGCCGCTACAATGAGCAGTACTTC.

The chain couples TRBV28 to TRBJ2-3; 7 nucleotides line up with TRBD1. CDR3 length: 16 amino acids. Germline loops: CDR1 MDHEN, CDR2 SYDVKM. Trimming cost V 2 bases and J 8 bases; bases outside gene matches: 13. This CDR3 is CASSLTDRVSGGTQYF. CDR3 DNA: TGTGCCAGCAGTTTAACCGACAGGGTCTCCGGAGGTACGCAGTATTTT.

The table lists this clonotype with many counts. This chain joins TRBV3-1 and TRBJ1-1; D ambiguous. The CDR3 has 12 amino acids. V lost 1 base and J 6 bases, leaving 6 bases between the germline ends. Germline assignment: CDR1 LGHDT and CDR2 YNNKEL (reference sequence). The CDR3 nucleotides read TGTGCCAGCAGCCAAGCACCGCCTGAAGCTTTCTTT. Translation: CASSQAPPEAFF.

This chain connects TRBV3-1 to TRBJ2-7, with D unresolved. The DNA end is a closer match to TRBJ2-5, so the J assignment may be wrong. This CDR3 region has 12 residues. The V gene's germline CDR1 is LGHDT and CDR2 YNNKEL (reference sequence). Here the CDR3 DNA reads TGTGCCAGCAGCCAAGATATTCAGACCCAGTACTTC. This gives the protein CASSQDIQTQYF.

The chain combines TRBV7-6 with TRBJ2-5; D is unclear. TRBJ2-7 explains the end of the DNA better; the J call may be wrong. Germline V gives CDR1 SGHVS, CDR2 FNYEAQ. The CDR3 has 14 residues. CDR3 residues: CASSLVAAGYEQYF. The CDR3 bases are TGTGCCAGCAGCTTAGTGGCTGCCGGGTACGAGCAGTACTTC.

The chain recombines TRBV9 with TRBJ2-3, with D unresolved. The V end was cut by 0 bases, the J end by 2 bases, with 13 bases between. Germline V gene lookup returns CDR1 SGDLS and CDR2 YYNGEE. The CDR3 contains 16 residues. CDR3 in DNA: TGTGCCAGCAGCGTAGTCGGAGACCCCCACACAGATACGCAGTATTTT. Translated: CASSVVGDPHTDTQYF.

As to this clonotype: A read error may explain this, as a much larger clone is one base away. The chain couples TRBV3-1 to TRBJ1-2, with D unresolved. The CDR3 sequence is 15 residues long. The ends were cut back, 4 bases at V and 4 bases at J, with 16 bases in the middle. The germline V gene encodes CDR1 LGHDT and CDR2 YNNKEL (reference sequence). The CDR3 region is CASSPLGSGSYGYTF. The CDR3 region has the DNA TGTGCCAGCAGCCCGTTGGGCTCGGGGTCCTATGGCTACACCTTC.

This clonotype occurred many times. This may stem from a read error, because a much larger clone lies one nucleotide away. This sequence joins TRBV9 and TRBJ2-5; 12 bases are shared with TRBD2. Losses at the gene ends were 7 bases for V and 11 bases for J; bases not matched to a gene: 15. Germline V lookup: CDR1 SGDLS, CDR2 YYNGEE. The CDR3 has 15 amino acids. CDR3: CASALAGGPNNEQYF. The CDR3 nucleotides read TGTGCCAGCGCTCTAGCGGGGGGGCCGAACAATGAGCAGTACTTC.

The sample holds many counts of this clonotype. The chain carries TRBV9 and TRBJ2-1; D not resolved. In germline, CDR1 is SGDLS, CDR2 YYNGEE. V was cut by 7 bases and J by 4 bases, with 24 bases left in between. The CDR3 is 17 amino acids. The CDR3 DNA reads as TGTGCCAGCTACGTTCACCCACGGACCCCACTTTACAATGAGCAGTTCTTC. As protein: CASYVHPRTPLYNEQFF.

Worth noting for this clonotype: A much larger clone sits a single nucleotide away, making a read error possible. The J gene is TRBJ2-1, the V gene TRBV5-1, with TRBD2 matching 8 bases. The J segment lost 3 bases and the V segment lost 2 bases, leaving 4 bases of the junction unmatched. CDR1 is SGHRS and CDR2 is YFSETQ in the germline V gene. This CDR3 spans 15 amino acids. The CDR3 is CASSLAGDGYNEQFF. CDR3 DNA: TGCGCCAGCAGCTTAGCGGGAGATGGCTACAATGAGCAGTTCTTC.

This clonotype appeared a single time. V is TRBV20-1 and J is TRBJ1-5; D gene uncertain. CDR1 is DFQATT, CDR2 SNEGSKA, per germline (reference sequence). CDR3 length: 13 amino acids. Trimming took 3 bases from V and 4 from J, leaving 10 bases between them. As DNA, the CDR3 is TGCAGTGCTAGTGGTCAGCCTAATCAGCCCCAGCATTTT. This codes for CSASGQPNQPQHF.

The chain is built from TRBV20-1 and TRBJ1-2; 7 bases are shared with TRBD1. The CDR3 covers 16 residues. V lost 3 bases to trimming and J lost 4 bases; unmatched junction nucleotides: 14. Germline V gene data show CDR1 as DFQATT and CDR2 as SNEGSKA (reference sequence). CDR3 nucleotides: TGCAGTGCTAGTCTGACCCGGACAGGCGGTCGCTATGGCTACACCTTC. Its translation: CSASLTRTGGRYGYTF.